This T cell receptor (beta chain) was sequenced for a study of cytomegalovirus exposure and HLA in healthy donors. General study points: Analyzed later, most CMV-associated TCR beta chains appeared HLA-restricted. Presence/absence analyses assumed roughly uniform sequencing depth across donors, which may not hold.

To note about this clone: Its antigen is unidentified.

Primers included in the PCR were 60 Vbeta and 13 Jbeta primers. Libraries were prepared by immunoSEQ multiplex PCR; TCRdb keeps only in-frame clonotypes and omits some of them. The sample carries tens of thousands of clones, around 80% recorded once. Germline-derived CDR1 and CDR2 are ENHRY and SYGVKD. The germline V and J ends were trimmed by 9 bases and 3 bases, with 12 bases remaining between them. The CDR3 consists of 13 residues. Sequenced input: PBMCs. The clonotype was recovered from a man younger than 35 in good health and CMV-seronegative. The chain is built from TRBV10-3 and TRBJ1-3, with D maybe TRBD1 (5 bases). The CDR3, as DNA: TGTGCCATAGCGGGGCCGAGTGGAAACACCATATATTTT. Amino acids: CAIAGPSGNTIYF.